This note documents a single T cell receptor (beta chain) sequence. Its target is unknown. Germline-derived CDR1 and CDR2 are SGHVS and FQNEAQ. The V gene lost 0 bases and the J gene lost 2 bases, with 7 bases spanning the gap. The CDR3 has 14 residues. Time point described: week 35, safety follow-up. Doses of 300 ug of mutant IDH1 20-mer peptide were given with topical imiquimod. Diagnosis in the donors showed new WHO grade 3 or 4 astrocytomas that were IDH1-mutant and ATRX-lost. Assay: immunoSEQ multiplex PCR; the TCRdb copy retains only in-frame clones and omits some. The sample lists 35,000 to 50,000 clones; over 80% were seen once. The record originates from a study of a mutant IDH1 vaccine in newly diagnosed glioma.

This material consisted of PBMCs, taken from a glioma patient whose treatment included an IDH1 peptide vaccine. V is TRBV7-8 and J is TRBJ1-2; no reliable D call. This receptor was identified in a man aged 45 to 65 with glioma. The CDR3: CASSLAWENYGYTF. The DNA for the CDR3 is TGTGCCAGCAGCTTAGCGTGGGAAAACTATGGCTACACCTTC.